This T cell receptor beta chain comes out of a study of patients and donors after allogeneic stem cell transplantation (dated by TCRdb to 2019 to 2021). The method behind the library was RT-PCR. Data came from a NextSeq 550. TCRdb cleaned the public reads at Q25 with fastp, built clones with MiXCR and kept in-frame beta chains. Entries are consolidated by CDR3 protein sequence, retaining the most common genes and DNA. This sample comprises approximately 57,000 distinct CDR3 sequences, 10% to 15% of them detected only once. The ten most abundant clones make up more than 25% of the sample. The CDR3 sequence holds 15 residues, the cysteine and phenylalanine included. Here the CDR3 DNA is all that survives: 45 bases in frame from base 1. Clipping removes 1 base from V and 6 bases from J, with 9 as the unmatched junction base count. Per the germline V gene (reference sequence), GTSNPN is the CDR1 and SVGIG is the CDR2.

Details on this clonotype: Its antigen remains undetermined. No per-base quality is available; no much larger clone lies one base away.

The TCR was taken from a human donor who was either an allogeneic HSCT recipient or a stem cell or donor lymphocyte infusion donor (not recorded which). It is not recorded whose cells these are; they may come from a transplant donor. What was sequenced was blood, either unsorted or a sorted T cell fraction (not recorded which). The sequence is built from TRBV30 and TRBJ1-1; TRBD1 fits 9 bases in the junction. The DNA sequence reads TGTGCCTGGAGTGGGTTCGGACAGGGGTTTCCTGAAGCTTTCTTT. It translates to CAWSGFGQGFPEAFF.